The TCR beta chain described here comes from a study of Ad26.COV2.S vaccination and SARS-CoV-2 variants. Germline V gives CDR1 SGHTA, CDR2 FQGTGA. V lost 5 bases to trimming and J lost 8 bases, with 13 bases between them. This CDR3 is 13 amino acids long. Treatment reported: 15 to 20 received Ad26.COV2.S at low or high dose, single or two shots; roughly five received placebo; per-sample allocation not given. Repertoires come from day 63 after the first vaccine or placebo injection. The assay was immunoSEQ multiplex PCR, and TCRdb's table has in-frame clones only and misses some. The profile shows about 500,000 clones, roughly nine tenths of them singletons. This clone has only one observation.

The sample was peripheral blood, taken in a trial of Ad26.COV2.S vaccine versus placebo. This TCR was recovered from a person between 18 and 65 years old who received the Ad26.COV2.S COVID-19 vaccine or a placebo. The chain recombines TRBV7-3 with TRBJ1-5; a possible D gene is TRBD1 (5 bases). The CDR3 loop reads CASSPGPGEPQHF. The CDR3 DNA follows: TGTGCCAGCAGCCCCGGGCCGGGGGAGCCCCAGCATTTT.